Following are 21 T cell receptor beta chains from one sample sequenced in a study of cytomegalovirus exposure and HLA in healthy donors. The PCR was carried out with 60 Vbeta primers and 13 Jbeta primers. Method: immunoSEQ multiplex PCR; TCRdb's copy keeps in-frame clones and lacks some. This sample's clone table lists around 70,000 clones. The sample comprised PBMCs. These receptors all stem from a female donor in good health and CMV-seropositive.

The chain's CDR3 is CASSPDRGEAFF. The DNA for the CDR3 is TGCGCCAGCAGCCCGGACCGGGGAGAAGCTTTCTTT. The V and J genes are TRBV5-1 and TRBJ1-1; D is uncertain. In germline, CDR1 is SGHRS, CDR2 YFSETQ. There are 12 residues in the CDR3. Trimming took 4 bases from V and 8 from J, leaving 12 bases between them.

The chain joins TRBV19 to TRBJ2-5, with 12 bases aligning to TRBD2. Germline CDR1 LNHDA, CDR2 SQIVND (reference sequence). The V and J ends lost 1 base and 1 base, in that order; junction bases with no gene match: 1. CDR3 size: 16 residues. CDR3 coding DNA: TGTGCCAGTAGTATAGCACTAGCGGGGGGCCAAGAGACCCAGTACTTC. Its protein is CASSIALAGGQETQYF.

The CDR3 loop reads CASSPPTGSLFYEQYF. The CDR3 bases are TGTGCCAGCTCACCACCGACAGGGTCGTTATTCTACGAGCAGTACTTC. This chain links TRBV18 with TRBJ2-7, with 7 bases that match TRBD1. The V gene's germline CDR1 is KGHSH and CDR2 LQKENI. The V segment lost 0 bases and the J segment 3 bases; nucleotides outside the gene matches: 8. This CDR3 is built from 16 residues.

CDR3 amino acids: CASSSPSLAYEQYF. The DNA for the CDR3 is TGTGCCAGCAGCTCCCCTAGCTTAGCCTACGAGCAGTACTTC. The rearrangement uses TRBV11-1 and TRBJ2-7; a weak D match, TRBD2 (5 bases). Germline values: CDR1 SGHAT, CDR2 FQDESV (reference sequence). V was trimmed by 4 bases and J by 2 bases, leaving 12 bases between them. The CDR3 contains 14 residues.

The rearrangement links TRBV5-6 to TRBJ1-5; 7 bases align to TRBD1. Germline loops: CDR1 SGHDT, CDR2 YYEEEE. With 2 bases clipped from V and 3 bases from J, the junction kept 5 bases outside the gene matches. The length of the CDR3 is 15 residues. CDR3 loop: CASSFRQGPNQPQHF. CDR3 bases: TGTGCCAGCAGCTTTCGACAGGGACCCAATCAGCCCCAGCATTTT.

This chain joins TRBV5-1 and TRBJ2-1, with 10 bases that match TRBD1. V lost 4 bases and J lost 7; bases outside the gene matches: 11. Germline CDR1 reads SGHRS; CDR2 reads YFSETQ. The CDR3 totals 16 residues. The CDR3 is CASSAMAGTGENEQFF. The CDR3 bases are TGCGCCAGCAGCGCGATGGCCGGGACAGGGGAGAATGAGCAGTTCTTC.

The chain is built from TRBV29-1 and TRBJ2-5; 13 bases are a match to TRBD2. With 2 bases clipped from V and 1 base from J, the junction kept 4 bases outside the gene matches. Germline V gene data show CDR1 as SQVTM and CDR2 as ANQGSEA. The CDR3 extends over 16 amino acids. The CDR3 is CSVERTSGSSQETQYF. The CDR3 nucleotides read TGCAGCGTTGAACGGACTAGCGGGAGCTCCCAAGAGACCCAGTACTTC.

The gene calls are TRBV7-2 and TRBJ2-7; TRBD1 is a possible D gene (5 bases). The CDR3 extends over 15 amino acids. The V end lost 3 bases, the J end lost 6 bases, and 18 bases lay between the germline ends. Germline CDR1 is SGHTA and CDR2 is FQGNSA. The CDR3 coding sequence is TGTGCCAGCAGCTTCCCCAACCATTCAGGGTTCGAGCAGTACTTC. It encodes CASSFPNHSGFEQYF. Drawing the rest from reference TRBV7-2 and TRBJ2-7, the complete variable domain is GAGVSQSPSNKVTEKGKDVELRCDPISGHTALYWYRQSLGQGLEFLIYFQGNSAPDKSGLPSDRFSAERTGGSVSTLTIQRTQQEDSAVYLCASSFPNHSGFEQYFGPGTRLTVT.

The rearrangement links TRBV6-5 to TRBJ1-2, with TRBD1 matching over 7 bases. V was pared by 6 bases and J by 2 bases, with 9 bases of the junction left unmatched. CDR1 is MNHEY, CDR2 SVGAGI, per germline. This CDR3 region has 15 residues. The CDR3 region is CASRQQGRLNYGYTF. CDR3 sequence (DNA): TGTGCCAGCAGACAACAGGGGCGTCTAAACTATGGCTACACCTTC.

The chain has TRBV28 and TRBJ2-7; 9 nucleotides agree with TRBD1. The CDR3 runs 15 residues. Germline CDR1 MDHEN, CDR2 SYDVKM. V trimming: 5 bases; J trimming: 3 bases; junction bases outside the gene matches: 8. CDR3 amino acids: CASSPHDRGNYEQYF. The DNA of the CDR3 is TGTGCCAGCAGTCCTCACGACAGGGGGAACTACGAGCAGTACTTC.

This chain uses TRBV18 with TRBJ2-1, with D possibly matching TRBD1 (6 bases). Looked up from germline, CDR1 is KGHSH and CDR2 is LQKENI. This CDR3 spans 14 amino acids. Deletions cut 0 bases from V and 6 bases from J, with 9 bases between. CDR3 DNA: TGTGCCAGCTCACCACCGGCAGGGGTCAATGAGCAGTTCTTC. Encoded protein: CASSPPAGVNEQFF. Supplemented by reference TRBV18 and TRBJ2-1, the full variable domain reads NAGVMQNPRHLVRRRGQEARLRCSPMKGHSHVYWYRQLPEEGLKFMVYLQKENIIDESGMPKERFSAEFPKEGPSILRIQQVVRGDSAAYFCASSPPAGVNEQFFGPGTRLTVL.

The J gene is TRBJ2-1, the V gene TRBV7-9, with 8 bases lining up with TRBD2. V shed 1 base, J shed 10 bases, and the junction held 0 bases outside the gene matches. CDR3 length equals 12 residues. Germline values: CDR1 SEHNR, CDR2 FQNEAQ (reference sequence). CDR3 DNA sequence: TGTGCCAGCAGCTTAGGGACTAGCGAGCAGTTCTTC. Translated: CASSLGTSEQFF.

The genes are TRBV28 and TRBJ2-1, with 9 bases aligning to TRBD2. The CDR3 covers 15 residues. V shed 2 bases, J shed 6 bases, and the junction held 5 bases outside the gene matches. The germline V gene encodes CDR1 MDHEN and CDR2 SYDVKM. DNA of the CDR3: TGTGCCAGCAGTTTACAGGGCGGGAGGGCCAATGAGCAGTTCTTC. This codes for CASSLQGGRANEQFF.

This chain joins TRBV6-6 and TRBJ2-3; the match to TRBD2 covers 13 bases. Germline trimming cut 8 bases from V and 5 bases from J; bases unmatched to any gene: 10. CDR1 and CDR2 (germline): MNHNY, SVGAGI (reference sequence). The CDR3 covers 16 residues. The CDR3 region has the DNA TGTGCCAGCGAAAGACTAGCGGGGGGACTGGGAGATACGCAGTATTTT. Residues: CASERLAGGLGDTQYF.

The chain joins TRBV5-4 to TRBJ2-1; no definite D call. CDR1 is SGHNT and CDR2 is YYREEE in the germline V gene (reference sequence). V was clipped by 0 bases and J by 9 bases, with 7 bases between them. The CDR3 length is 12 residues. CDR3 coding DNA: TGTGCCAGCAGCTTGGACCGGTTTGAGCAGTTCTTC. Amino acid sequence: CASSLDRFEQFF.

This sequence joins TRBV18 and TRBJ2-7; D is undetermined. CDR3 length: 12 residues. CDR1 KGHSH and CDR2 LQKENI come from the germline V gene. V was pared by 3 bases and J by 2 bases, with 5 bases between. The CDR3 nucleotides read TGTGCCAGCTCACCCGTAGCCTACGAGCAGTACTTC. Residues: CASSPVAYEQYF.

This CDR3 is CASSPFTGGRSGANVLTF. CDR3 bases: TGTGCCAGCTCACCTTTTACAGGGGGCAGGTCTGGGGCCAACGTCCTGACTTTC. This chain joins TRBV18 and TRBJ2-6, with 9 bases identical to TRBD1. V was pared by 3 bases and J by 1 base, with 7 bases of the junction left unmatched. The length of the CDR3 is 18 residues. CDR1 is KGHSH and CDR2 is LQKENI in the germline V gene.

V gene TRBV18 combines with J gene TRBJ2-7, with D uncertain. CDR1 and CDR2 from the germline V gene are KGHSH and LQKENI. The CDR3 sequence is 11 residues long. Trimming removed 8 bases at V and 2 bases at J, with 7 bases between. DNA for the CDR3: TGTGCCAGCCCGAGCGCCTACGAGCAGTACTTC. As protein: CASPSAYEQYF.

The rearrangement joins TRBV29-1 to TRBJ1-4, with a weak D call TRBD1 (6 bases). V was pared by 7 bases and J by 6 bases, with 12 bases between. CDR1 SQVTM and CDR2 ANQGSEA come from the germline V gene. CDR3 length equals 12 residues. CDR3 nucleotides: TGCAGCGCAACAGGGCTAGATGAAAAACTGTTTTTT. This translates into CSATGLDEKLFF.

This chain joins TRBV28 and TRBJ2-3; a weak D match, TRBD2 (5 bases). CDR3 length equals 14 residues. Trimming stripped 3 bases from V and 6 bases from J, with 13 bases between. The germline V gene has CDR1 MDHEN and CDR2 SYDVKM. The CDR3 DNA is TGTGCCAGCAGTTTTTTGTCGGGAACGGATACGCAGTATTTT. This sequence encodes CASSFLSGTDTQYF.

The chain is built from TRBV19 and TRBJ1-2, with TRBD1 identical over 8 bases. Germline values: CDR1 LNHDA, CDR2 SQIVND (reference sequence). V shed 5 bases, J shed 2 bases, and the junction held 7 bases outside the gene matches. The CDR3 contains 15 residues. The CDR3 region has the DNA TGTGCCAGTAGTCTCCGGGACAGGCCCAACTATGGCTACACCTTC. This codes for CASSLRDRPNYGYTF.